These T cell receptor beta chains were read from a single sample in a study of cytomegalovirus exposure and HLA in healthy donors. Method: immunoSEQ multiplex PCR; TCRdb's copy keeps in-frame clones and lacks some. The sample lists approximately 160,000 clones, just under 80% seen once, with 2.5% to 4% in the top ten. The sample consisted of PBMCs. The receptors come from a woman aged 45 to 65 in good health and CMV-seropositive. CDR3s include the opening cysteine and the closing phenylalanine or tryptophan. The D gene is left open where the match is weak. Where a row states a size, it is once, few, many or the class of an expanded clone; other rows omit it.

abundance	len	d_gene	v_gene	j_gene	CDR3nt	CDR3aa
.	20	TRBD2	TRBV14	TRBJ2-3	TGTGCCAGCAGCCCATTACCCGGACTAGCGGGTCCGAAACGCACAGATACGCAGTATTTT	CASSPLPGLAGPKRTDTQYF
.	14	.	TRBV2	TRBJ1-2	TGTGCCAGCAGTGAAGGAAGAGGAGCCTATGGCTACACCTTC	CASSEGRGAYGYTF
.	15	.	TRBV19	TRBJ1-5	TGTGCCAGTAGTATAGAACATTATAGCAATCAGCCCCAGCATTTT	CASSIEHYSNQPQHF
.	14	TRBD2	TRBV7-2	TRBJ2-7	TGTGCCAGCAGCCGAGGGACTACTTCTTACGAGCAGTACTTC	CASSRGTTSYEQYF
few	17	TRBD2	TRBV7-2	TRBJ2-5	TGTGCCAGCAGCTTCACGACATTCGGGGGGGGGCAAGAGACCCAGTACTTC	CASSFTTFGGGQETQYF
.	16	TRBD2	TRBV2	TRBJ2-5	TGTGCCAGCAGTGGGATTCTAGCGGGGGGAGGAGAGACCCAGTACTTC	CASSGILAGGGETQYF
.	12	.	TRBV25-1	TRBJ2-2	TGTGCTACTCAGCGGAACACCGGGGAGCTGTTTTTT	CATQRNTGELFF
.	14	.	TRBV27	TRBJ1-4	TGTGCCAGCAGCCGGACATTGTATAATGAAAAACTGTTTTTT	CASSRTLYNEKLFF
.	14	.	TRBV2	TRBJ1-1	TGTGCCAGCCGACTCAGGGGCGGCGGCACTGAAGCTTTCTTT	CASRLRGGGTEAFF
.	12	.	TRBV7-9	TRBJ2-7	TGTGCCAGCAGCACCGGCGGCCCGGAGCAGTACTTC	CASSTGGPEQYF
few	14	.	TRBV11-2	TRBJ1-4	TGTGCCAGCAGCCTCTTTGCAACTAATGAAAAACTGTTTTTT	CASSLFATNEKLFF
.	13	.	TRBV4-1	TRBJ1-5	TGCGCCAGCAGCCAAGAGGGGGCTCAGCCCCAGCATTTT	CASSQEGAQPQHF
.	14	.	TRBV30	TRBJ2-3	TGTGCCTGGAGTGACGGGACTGACACAGATACGCAGTATTTT	CAWSDGTDTDTQYF
.	15	.	TRBV10-3	TRBJ2-5	TGTGCCATCGGGGCCAATCCGGGGGTTAGGGAGACCCAGTACTTC	CAIGANPGVRETQYF
.	15	TRBD1	TRBV5-1	TRBJ2-5	TGCGCCAGCAGCCATGTCGGGACAGGGGAAGAGACCCAGTACTTC	CASSHVGTGEETQYF
few	14	.	TRBV5-1	TRBJ1-2	TGCGCCAGCAGCTTGAGAGGGGGAGATTATGGCTACACCTTC	CASSLRGGDYGYTF
.	13	.	TRBV10-3	TRBJ2-1	TGTGCCATCACCGACTTGTTAGACAATGAGCAGTTCTTC	CAITDLLDNEQFF
.	17	.	TRBV5-4	TRBJ1-2	TGTGCCAGCAGCTTGCTTCTCGGGGCAGGGGTTAACTATGGCTACACCTTC	CASSLLLGAGVNYGYTF
once	15	.	TRBV18	TRBJ1-3	TGTGCCAGCTCACCGATCGGGGAGACTGGAAACACCATATATTTT	CASSPIGETGNTIYF
.	16	TRBD2	TRBV19	TRBJ2-3	TGTGCCAGTAGTATCGGGCCGGGAGGAAGCACAGATACGCAGTATTTT	CASSIGPGGSTDTQYF
.	15	TRBD2	TRBV5-1	TRBJ2-3	TGCGCCAGCAGCTTTAGTAGAGCGGGGACAGATACGCAGTATTTT	CASSFSRAGTDTQYF
.	17	TRBD2	TRBV4-3	TRBJ2-7	TGCGCCAGCAGCCAAGCCGGGACTAGCGGGAGTCACGACGAGCAGTACTTC	CASSQAGTSGSHDEQYF
once	16	TRBD2	TRBV27	TRBJ2-5	TGTGCCAGCAGCCCCCCGACTAGCGGGAGATATGAGACCCAGTACTTC	CASSPPTSGRYETQYF
.	15	.	TRBV5-4	TRBJ1-2	TGTGCCAGCGGGAGTAGGACAGAGGCGCCTCAGGGCTACACCTTC	CASGSRTEAPQGYTF
.	15	.	TRBV2	TRBJ2-1	TGTGCCAGCGTCCAGAGGATAGCGCATCAGAATGAGCAGTTCTTC	CASVQRIAHQNEQFF
.	14	TRBD1	TRBV2	TRBJ1-5	TGTGCCAGCGGCCGGGACAGAGACAATCAGCCCCAGCATTTT	CASGRDRDNQPQHF
.	18	.	TRBV9	TRBJ1-6	TGTGCCAGCAGCACCCGGGACACGCCGAGCTCCTATAATTCACCCCTCCACTTT	CASSTRDTPSSYNSPLHF
.	13	.	TRBV12-5	TRBJ1-1	TGTGCTAGTGGTTTGGAGCAGGGTACTGAAGCTTTCTTT	CASGLEQGTEAFF
few	15	.	TRBV7-2	TRBJ2-1	TGTGCCAGCAGCTCCGGGGGAGTGGTCACAGATGAGCAGTTCTTC	CASSSGGVVTDEQFF
.	13	.	TRBV6-5	TRBJ1-2	TGTGCCAGCAGGGAGGGCCTAAACTATGGCTACACCTTC	CASREGLNYGYTF
.	13	TRBD1	TRBV2	TRBJ2-7	TGTGCCAGCTTGCGGGACAGGTCCTACGAGCAGTACTTC	CASLRDRSYEQYF
.	13	.	TRBV28	TRBJ2-7	TGTGCCAGCAGTTTACCGGGGATCTACGAGCAGTACTTC	CASSLPGIYEQYF
.	16	TRBD2	TRBV6-6	TRBJ2-5	TGTGCCAGCAGCGGACTAGCGGGAGGACCCCAAGAGACCCAGTACTTC	CASSGLAGGPQETQYF
.	15	TRBD1	TRBV6-1	TRBJ1-4	TGTGCCAGCAGTGGTACAGGGGGCTGGGGGGAAAAACTGTTTTTT	CASSGTGGWGEKLFF
few	14	TRBD1	TRBV7-8	TRBJ2-2	TGTGCCAGCATAGGACAGGGGGACGCCGGGGAGCTGTTTTTT	CASIGQGDAGELFF
.	13	.	TRBV13	TRBJ2-7	TGTGCCAGCAGCTTAGGACAGGGAGAAGAGCAGTACTTC	CASSLGQGEEQYF
once	20	TRBD2	TRBV10-3	TRBJ2-5	TGTGCCATCAGTGAGGGGTTATTGTTGGCGCGGGAGGGACGTCAAGAGACCCAGTACTTC	CAISEGLLLAREGRQETQYF
.	17	.	TRBV10-3	TRBJ1-2	TGTGCCATCAGCACACTGGTGGCCGGCCTAGCTAACTATGGCTACACCTTC	CAISTLVAGLANYGYTF
once	16	.	TRBV25-1	TRBJ2-3	TGTGCCAGCAGTGAATCGAAGGGAGGAAACACAGATACGCAGTATTTT	CASSESKGGNTDTQYF
.	15	.	TRBV7-8	TRBJ1-2	TGTGCCAGCAGCTTAGACCCGGGGGGGACGTATGGCTACACCTTC	CASSLDPGGTYGYTF
few	15	TRBD1	TRBV4-3	TRBJ1-1	TGCGCCAGCAGCCAAGGCGGACAGGCCCACTCAGAAGCTTTCTTT	CASSQGGQAHSEAFF
.	13	.	TRBV5-1	TRBJ1-1	TGCGCCAGCACCTGGACGGGGCCCGGGGGTTTGATCTTT	CASTWTGPGGLIF
few	13	.	TRBV30	TRBJ1-1	TGTGCCTGGAGGGACAGTATGAACACTGAAGCTTTCTTT	CAWRDSMNTEAFF
.	12	.	TRBV2	TRBJ1-1	TGTGCCGGGGGGCGCGGGGGAACTGAAGCTTTCTTT	CAGGRGGTEAFF
.	14	.	TRBV30	TRBJ2-7	TGTGCCTGGATGCGTACCGGGTCGGGCTACGAGCAGTACTTC	CAWMRTGSGYEQYF
.	13	TRBD1	TRBV7-9	TRBJ2-7	TGTGCCAGCAGCCAGGGACAGTCCTACGAGCAGTACTTC	CASSQGQSYEQYF
.	14	.	TRBV2	TRBJ2-3	TGTGCCAGCCTACGGGGACTCCACACAGATACACAGTATTTT	CASLRGLHTDTQYF
.	15	TRBD2	TRBV5-1	TRBJ2-3	TGCGCCAGCAGCCCCCGGCCAGGGAGGGCAGATACGCAGTATTTT	CASSPRPGRADTQYF
.	15	TRBD1	TRBV30	TRBJ1-2	TGTGCCTGGAGTGTAGACAGGGGGCTCGACTATGGCTACACCTTC	CAWSVDRGLDYGYTF
.	15	TRBD2	TRBV7-3	TRBJ2-3	TGTGCCAGCAGCAAGACTAGCGGGGGCGCAGATACGCAGTATTTT	CASSKTSGGADTQYF
few	13	.	TRBV27	TRBJ2-2	TGTGCCAGCAGGAGGGAGAACACCGGGGAGCTGTTTTTT	CASRRENTGELFF
.	17	TRBD1	TRBV28	TRBJ2-2	TGTGCCAGCAGTCCGGCAAATTACAGGGGGAAGACCGGGGAGCTGTTTTTT	CASSPANYRGKTGELFF